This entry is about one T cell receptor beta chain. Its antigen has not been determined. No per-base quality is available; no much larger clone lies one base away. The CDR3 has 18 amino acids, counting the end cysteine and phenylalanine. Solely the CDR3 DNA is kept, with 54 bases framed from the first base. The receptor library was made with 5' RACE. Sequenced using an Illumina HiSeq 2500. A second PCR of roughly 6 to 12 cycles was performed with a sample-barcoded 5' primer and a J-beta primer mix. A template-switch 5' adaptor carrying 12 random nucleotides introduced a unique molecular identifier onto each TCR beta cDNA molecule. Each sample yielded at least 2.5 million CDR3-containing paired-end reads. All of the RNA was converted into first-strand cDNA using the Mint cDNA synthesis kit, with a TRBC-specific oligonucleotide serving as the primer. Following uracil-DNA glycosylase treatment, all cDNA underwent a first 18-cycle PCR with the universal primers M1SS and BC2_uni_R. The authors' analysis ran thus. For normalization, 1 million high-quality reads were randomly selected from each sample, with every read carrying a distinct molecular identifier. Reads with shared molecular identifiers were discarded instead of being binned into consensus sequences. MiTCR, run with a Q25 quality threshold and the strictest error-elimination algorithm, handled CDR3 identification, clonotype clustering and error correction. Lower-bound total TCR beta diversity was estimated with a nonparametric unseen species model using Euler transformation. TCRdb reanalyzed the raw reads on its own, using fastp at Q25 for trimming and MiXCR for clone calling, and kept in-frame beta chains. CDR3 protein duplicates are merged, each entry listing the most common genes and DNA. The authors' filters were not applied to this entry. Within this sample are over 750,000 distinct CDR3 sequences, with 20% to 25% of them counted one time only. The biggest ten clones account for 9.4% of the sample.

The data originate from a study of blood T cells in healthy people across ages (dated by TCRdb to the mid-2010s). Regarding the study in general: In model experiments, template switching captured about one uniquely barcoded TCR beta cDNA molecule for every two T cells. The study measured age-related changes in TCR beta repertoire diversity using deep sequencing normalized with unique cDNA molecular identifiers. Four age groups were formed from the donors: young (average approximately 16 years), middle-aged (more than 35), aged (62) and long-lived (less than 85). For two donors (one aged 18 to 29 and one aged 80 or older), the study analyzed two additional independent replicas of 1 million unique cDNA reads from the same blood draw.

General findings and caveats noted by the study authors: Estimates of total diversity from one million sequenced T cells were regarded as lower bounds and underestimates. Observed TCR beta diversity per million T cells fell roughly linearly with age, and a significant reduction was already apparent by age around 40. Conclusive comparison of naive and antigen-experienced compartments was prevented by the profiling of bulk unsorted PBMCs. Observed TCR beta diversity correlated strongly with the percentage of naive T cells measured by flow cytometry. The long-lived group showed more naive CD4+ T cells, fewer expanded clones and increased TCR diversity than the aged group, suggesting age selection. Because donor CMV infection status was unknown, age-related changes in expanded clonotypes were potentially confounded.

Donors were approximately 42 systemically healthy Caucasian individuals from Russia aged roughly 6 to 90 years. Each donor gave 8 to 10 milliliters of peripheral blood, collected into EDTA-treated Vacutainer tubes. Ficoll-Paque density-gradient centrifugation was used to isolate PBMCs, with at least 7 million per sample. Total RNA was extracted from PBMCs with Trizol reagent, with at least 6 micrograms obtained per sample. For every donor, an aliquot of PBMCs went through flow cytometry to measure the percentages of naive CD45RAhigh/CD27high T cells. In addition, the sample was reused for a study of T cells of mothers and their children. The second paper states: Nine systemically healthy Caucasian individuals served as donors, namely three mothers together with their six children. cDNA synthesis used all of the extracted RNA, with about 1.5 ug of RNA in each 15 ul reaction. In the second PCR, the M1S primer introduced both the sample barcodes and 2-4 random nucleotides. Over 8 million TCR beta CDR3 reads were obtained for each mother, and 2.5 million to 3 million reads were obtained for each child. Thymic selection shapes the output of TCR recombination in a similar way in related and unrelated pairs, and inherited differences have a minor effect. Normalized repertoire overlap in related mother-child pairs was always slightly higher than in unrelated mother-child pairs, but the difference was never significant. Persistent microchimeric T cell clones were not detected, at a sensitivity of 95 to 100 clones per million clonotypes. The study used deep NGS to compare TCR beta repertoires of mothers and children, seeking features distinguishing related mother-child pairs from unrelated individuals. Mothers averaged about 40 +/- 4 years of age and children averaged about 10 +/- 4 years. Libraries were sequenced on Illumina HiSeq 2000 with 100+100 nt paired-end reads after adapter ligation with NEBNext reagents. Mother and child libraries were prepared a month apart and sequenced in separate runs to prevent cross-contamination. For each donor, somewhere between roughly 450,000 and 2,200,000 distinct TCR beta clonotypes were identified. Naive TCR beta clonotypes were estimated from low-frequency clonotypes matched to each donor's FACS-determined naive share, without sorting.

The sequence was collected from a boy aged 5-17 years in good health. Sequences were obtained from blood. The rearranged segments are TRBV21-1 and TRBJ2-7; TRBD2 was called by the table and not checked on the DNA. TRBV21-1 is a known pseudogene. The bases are TGTGCCAGCAGCAAAGAGCGATTGGGGACTCATCCTTCCTACGAGCAGTACTTC. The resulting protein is CASSKERLGTHPSYEQYF.